The 21 T cell receptor beta chains below come from one sample, sequenced in a study of blood T cell repertoires in COVID-19. Profiling relied on immunoSEQ multiplex PCR, and the TCRdb table lists in-frame clones only, not all of them. The table records approximately 500,000 clones, 75% to 90% of them present only once. The sequencing sample was made of peripheral blood. These TCRs come from a human donor in a cohort sampled during active COVID-19.

The chain links TRBV30 to TRBJ1-1, with 11 bases identical to TRBD1. Trimming took 2 bases from V and 4 from J; bases not matched to a gene: 6. CDR3 length equals 15 residues. Germline loops: CDR1 GTSNPN, CDR2 SVGIG (reference sequence). In DNA, the CDR3 is TGTGCCTGGAGTTTCTTCGGGACAGGGGGCACTGAAGCTTTCTTT. This encodes CAWSFFGTGGTEAFF.

The chain links TRBV15 to TRBJ1-1, with D possibly being TRBD1 (6 bases). Germline V gives CDR1 LNHNV, CDR2 YYDKDF (reference sequence). Trimming stripped 3 bases from V and 5 bases from J, with 13 bases between. The CDR3 has 14 residues. The CDR3 DNA sequence: TGTGCCACCAGCAGTATGACAGGCTCAACTGAAGCTTTCTTT. Its protein product is CATSSMTGSTEAFF.

Only one count was recorded for this clone. The genes are TRBV5-6 and TRBJ1-2; D not certain. The CDR3 runs to 13 residues. V gave up 4 bases and J gave up 6 bases, with 13 bases separating them. CDR1 is SGHDT, CDR2 YYEEEE, per germline. CDR3: CASSPEPRDGYTF. The CDR3 DNA reads TGTGCCAGCAGCCCGGAACCTCGGGATGGCTACACCTTC.

The chain links TRBV18 to TRBJ2-7; perhaps TRBD1 as D (6 bases). Germline V gene sequence: CDR1 KGHSH, CDR2 LQKENI. The CDR3 is 15 residues long. The ends were cut back, 3 bases at V and 5 bases at J, with 17 bases in the middle. The chain's CDR3 is CASSPSTDSMNEQYF. The CDR3 coding sequence is TGTGCCAGCTCACCGTCCACGGACAGCATGAACGAGCAGTACTTC. Full variable domain (remainder filled in from reference TRBV18 and TRBJ2-7): NAGVMQNPRHLVRRRGQEARLRCSPMKGHSHVYWYRQLPEEGLKFMVYLQKENIIDESGMPKERFSAEFPKEGPSILRIQQVVRGDSAAYFCASSPSTDSMNEQYFGPGTRLTVT.

The gene calls are TRBV28 and TRBJ1-4, with TRBD1 matching over 9 bases. Germline assignment: CDR1 MDHEN and CDR2 SYDVKM. V lost 5 bases to trimming and J lost 7 bases; unmatched junction nucleotides: 8. The length of the CDR3 is 15 residues. The CDR3 sequence: CASSARTGEGEKLFF. The DNA for the CDR3 is TGTGCCAGCAGTGCCCGGACAGGGGAGGGTGAAAAACTGTTTTTT.

The V and J genes are TRBV5-6 and TRBJ1-5; D is undetermined. CDR1 is SGHDT, CDR2 YYEEEE, per germline. The CDR3 loop spans 15 amino acids. With 1 base removed from V and 2 bases from J, the gap between germline ends came to 10 bases. CDR3 residues: CASSLRLGGNQPQHF. CDR3 nucleotide sequence: TGTGCCAGCAGCTTGCGGCTCGGGGGCAATCAGCCCCAGCATTTT.

This sequence joins TRBV2 and TRBJ2-5, with 9 bases identical to TRBD2. With 6 bases clipped from V and 5 bases from J, the junction kept 16 bases outside the gene matches. Germline CDR1 and CDR2: SNHLY and FYNNEI. The CDR3 sequence is 17 residues long. The CDR3 nucleotides read TGTGCCAGCAGCGACGCAGATATAGCGGGAGAGCGGGAGACCCAGTACTTC. Encoded protein: CASSDADIAGERETQYF. The full variable domain, with the rest looked up from reference TRBV2 and TRBJ2-5, is EPEVTQTPSHQVTQMGQEVILRCVPISNHLYFYWYRQILGQKVEFLVSFYNNEISEKSEIFDDQFSVERPDGSNFTLKIRSTKLEDSAMYFCASSDADIAGERETQYFGPGTRLLVL.

The V gene is TRBV10-3, the J gene TRBJ2-5, with D possibly matching TRBD1 (5 bases). This CDR3 has 15 amino acids. In germline, CDR1 is ENHRY, CDR2 SYGVKD. V was shortened by 2 bases and J by 4 bases, with 14 bases between the two germline ends. The CDR3 sequence is CAISEPGSFRETQYF. The CDR3 DNA reads as TGTGCCATCAGTGAGCCAGGGTCCTTTCGAGAGACCCAGTACTTC.

The chain carries TRBV5-1 and TRBJ2-5; 11 nucleotides match TRBD1. The CDR3 loop spans 14 amino acids. The V gene end was trimmed by 4 bases and the J gene end by 4 bases; junction bases not matched to a gene: 3. The germline gives CDR1 SGHRS, CDR2 YFSETQ. CDR3: CASSLDRGPETQYF. In nucleotides, the CDR3 is TGCGCCAGCAGCCTGGACAGGGGGCCAGAGACCCAGTACTTC.

This chain links TRBV7-3 with TRBJ2-7; possibly TRBD2 for D (5 bases). The V end lost 1 base, the J end lost 3 bases, and 7 bases lay between the germline ends. Germline CDR1 reads SGHTA; CDR2 reads FQGTGA. This CDR3 region has 13 residues. The CDR3 nucleotides read TGTGCCAGCAGCTTAAGTCGGGGCTACGAGCAGTACTTC. Amino acid sequence: CASSLSRGYEQYF. Complete variable domain (other parts from reference TRBV7-3 and TRBJ2-7): GAGVSQTPSNKVTEKGKYVELRCDPISGHTALYWYRQSLGQGPEFLIYFQGTGAADDSGLPNDRFFAVRPEGSVSTLKIQRTERGDSAVYLCASSLSRGYEQYFGPGTRLTVT.

CDR3: CASSPFAPGTSLAKNIQYF. The DNA for the CDR3 is TGTGCCAGCAGTCCATTCGCCCCGGGGACTAGCCTAGCCAAAAACATTCAGTACTTC. The chain combines TRBV27 with TRBJ2-4, with 9 nucleotides matching TRBD2. After removal of 5 bases from V and 0 bases from J, the junction contained 14 bases not matched to a gene. This CDR3 has 19 residues. Per the germline V gene, CDR1 is MNHEY and CDR2 is SMNVEV (reference sequence).

The CDR3 region is CASTSGNPQETQYF. As DNA, the CDR3 is TGCGCCAGCACAAGCGGTAACCCCCAAGAGACCCAGTACTTC. V is TRBV5-1 and J is TRBJ2-5, with a possible D match to TRBD2 (5 bases). V was shortened by 6 bases and J by 1 base, with 13 bases between the two germline ends. CDR3 size: 14 residues. The germline CDR1 and CDR2 sequences are SGHRS and YFSETQ.

The chain uses TRBV6-2 or TRBV6-3 and TRBJ1-6, with no clear D. Trimming removed 3 bases at V and 9 bases at J, with 12 bases between. In germline, CDR1 is MNHEY, CDR2 SVGEGT. CDR3 length: 14 residues. This CDR3 reads CASSYDNRFSPLHF. CDR3 sequence (DNA): TGTGCCAGCAGTTATGACAACCGTTTTTCACCCCTCCACTTT.

Note on this clone: The junction differs from germline at one of its ends, possibly a read error. The J gene is TRBJ1-3, the V gene TRBV6-1, with 7 bases lining up with TRBD1. The CDR3 is 13 amino acids. CDR1 is MNHNS and CDR2 is SASEGT in the germline V gene. For the CDR3, the DNA is TGTGCCAGCATTGAACAGGGGAGGGACACCATATATTTT. Protein: CASIEQGRDTIYF.

The V and J genes are TRBV28 and TRBJ1-1, with a possible D match to TRBD1 (5 bases). Germline loops: CDR1 MDHEN, CDR2 SYDVKM. V lost 7 bases, J lost 0 bases, and 15 bases lay in between. The CDR3 is made up of 15 amino acids. The DNA for the CDR3 is TGTGCCAGCACTGACAGAGGAATCATGAACACTGAAGCTTTCTTT. Translated: CASTDRGIMNTEAFF.

This clone was recorded a few times. This sequence joins TRBV5-1 and TRBJ1-5; D possibly corresponds to TRBD1 (6 bases). Between the trimmed V and J ends, which lost 1 base and 0 bases, there was a span of 8 bases. The CDR3 covers 15 residues. CDR1 SGHRS and CDR2 YFSETQ come from the germline V gene. CDR3 sequence (DNA): TGCGCCAGCAGCTTGTACAGGGATAGCAATCAGCCCCAGCATTTT. Protein: CASSLYRDSNQPQHF.

This chain joins TRBV19 and TRBJ1-1, with a possible D match to TRBD1 (6 bases). The CDR3 spans 15 residues. Trimming pared 4 bases from V and 4 bases from J, leaving 16 bases between. Germline-derived CDR1 and CDR2 are LNHDA and SQIVND (reference sequence). This CDR3 reads CASSSFTGPGTEAFF. In DNA, the CDR3 is TGTGCCAGTAGTAGTTTCACAGGGCCGGGCACTGAAGCTTTCTTT. Full variable domain (remainder filled in from reference TRBV19 and TRBJ1-1): DGGITQSPKYLFRKEGQNVTLSCEQNLNHDAMYWYRQDPGQGLRLIYYSQIVNDFQKGDIAEGYSVSREKKESFPLTVTSAQKNPTAFYLCASSSFTGPGTEAFFGQGTRLTVV.

This clone was recorded only once. A junction boundary mismatches the germline segment, possibly from a read error. This chain links TRBV7-7 with TRBJ2-1; no definite D call. Germline lookup yields CDR1 SSHAT and CDR2 FNYEAQ (reference sequence). The CDR3 spans 15 residues. CDR3 DNA sequence: TGTGCTAGCAGCTTATCCCCCGTTTCCTACAATGAGCAGTTCTTC. Residues: CASSLSPVSYNEQFF. The variable domain in full, completed from reference TRBV7-7 and TRBJ2-1, reads GAGVSQSPRYKVTKRGQDVTLRCDPISSHATLYWYQQALGQGPEFLTYFNYEAQPDKSGLPSDRFSAERPEGSISTLTIQRTEQRDSAMYRCASSLSPVSYNEQFFGPGTRLTVL.

The rearrangement links TRBV30 to TRBJ2-4; the D gene is possibly TRBD2 (6 bases). Deletions cut 2 bases from V and 8 bases from J, with 16 bases between. Per the germline V gene, CDR1 is GTSNPN and CDR2 is SVGIG (reference sequence). The length of the CDR3 is 14 residues. CDR3 region: CAWSLGGGADIQYF. CDR3 DNA: TGTGCCTGGAGTTTGGGAGGTGGCGCGGACATTCAGTACTTC.

In nucleotides, the CDR3 is TGCAGTGCCAGTAGCGGGACAGAGACCCAGTACTTC. Protein sequence: CSASSGTETQYF. The chain joins TRBV20-1 to TRBJ2-5, with 8 bases that match TRBD2. Germline V gene sequence: CDR1 DFQATT, CDR2 SNEGSKA (reference sequence). The CDR3 is 12 amino acids. Losses at the gene ends were 6 bases for V and 4 bases for J; bases not matched to a gene: 4.

This clone was picked up one time. This chain links TRBV11-2 with TRBJ1-3; D may be TRBD1 (6 bases). The CDR3 is 17 residues long. V was shortened by 5 bases and J by 5 bases, with 22 bases between the two germline ends. Germline V gene data show CDR1 as SGHAT and CDR2 as FQNNGV. The DNA of the CDR3 is TGTGCCAGCAGCCGTCCCCTAGGGATGGGGGCGCGAAACACCATATATTTT. Translating it yields CASSRPLGMGARNTIYF.